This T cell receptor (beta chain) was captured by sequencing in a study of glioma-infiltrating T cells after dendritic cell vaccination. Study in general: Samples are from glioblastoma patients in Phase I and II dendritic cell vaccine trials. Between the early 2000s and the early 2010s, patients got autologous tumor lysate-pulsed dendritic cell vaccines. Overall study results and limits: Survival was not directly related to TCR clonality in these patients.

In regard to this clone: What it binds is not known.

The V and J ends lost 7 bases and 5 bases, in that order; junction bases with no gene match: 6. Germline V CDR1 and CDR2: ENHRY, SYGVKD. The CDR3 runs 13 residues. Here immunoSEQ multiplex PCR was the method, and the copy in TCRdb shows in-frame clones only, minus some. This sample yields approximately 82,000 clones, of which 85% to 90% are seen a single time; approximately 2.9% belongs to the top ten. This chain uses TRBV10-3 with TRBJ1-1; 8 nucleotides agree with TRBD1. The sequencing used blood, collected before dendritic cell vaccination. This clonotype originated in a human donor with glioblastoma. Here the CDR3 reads CAIKTQGATEAFF. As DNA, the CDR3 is TGTGCCATCAAAACTCAGGGGGCAACTGAAGCTTTCTTT.